This TCR beta chain was recorded in a study of T cells in localized non-small cell lung cancer (TCRdb year 2020). For context, the study as a whole: T cell repertoires of hundreds of early-stage NSCLC patients were analyzed, with tumors being compared against uninvolved tumor-adjacent lungs. All 220 or so NSCLC patients in the cohort were treatment-naive and had localized lung tumors that were resected. A mean age of 66.3 years was recorded for the NSCLC patients, of whom under 150 were male and more than 85 were female.

To note about this clone: The antigen it recognizes is unknown. Per-nucleotide qualities are absent, and no much larger clonotype sits a single base away.

CDR1 and CDR2, per the germline V gene, are SGHTA and FQGNSA. Compared with germline, V lacks 5 bases and J lacks 4 bases; bases without a gene match: 7. Including cysteine and phenylalanine, the CDR3 has 14 amino acids. Only CDR3 DNA remains: 42 bases, in frame from the first base. The immunoSEQ Assay was used to sequence TCR beta CDR3 regions from DNA. On the authors' methods: T cell density was computed as TCR beta template counts normalized to usable DNA estimated by amplifying housekeeping genes. The preseqR package was used to estimate richness by extrapolating to 400,000 templates for PBMC samples and to 120,000 templates for tissue samples. Clonality was taken to be one minus Pielou's evenness. Tissue-enriched TCRs were identified by differential abundance testing using productive amino-acid clonotypes, minimum total count 5 and alpha 0.1. The Jaccard Index and the Morisita Overlap Index were used to measure repertoire overlap between compartments. TCR beta CDR3s were clustered by GLIPH together with public tetramer-defined viral CDR3s, and at least three viral sequences plus V-gene enrichment were required for viral motifs. In its TCRdb copy, this immuneACCESS table keeps in-frame sequences only and misses some clones. Where compared with another copy, unresolved V genes explain less than half of these, and the others have no known cause. Clone size and the V and J calls come from that table; the DNA yielded D and trimming. Within this sample are about 21,000 clones, with approximately 84% of them counted one time only. The ten largest clonotypes hold approximately 2.4% of the sample.

The full study reports these points: A median of around 62 of the top 100 tumor clones turned up in the paired uninvolved adjacent lung, and about 28 of those clones also ranked among the top 100 of that same adjacent lung. Because the study design was exploratory, TCR variables were selected using unadjusted p-values without false-discovery rate correction. Uninvolved tumor-adjacent lung showed the highest T cell clonality, higher than tumor, which suggests more focused antigenic responses in the adjacent lung. Because multi-region sequencing of the tumors was not done, intratumor heterogeneity could not be ruled out. Longer overall survival was associated with higher T cell density in blood, whereas shorter survival was associated with higher clonality in adjacent lung.

At diagnosis, peripheral blood, uninvolved tumor-adjacent lung and tumor were collected and were preserved as a mix of fresh-frozen and FFPE material. Blood samples were analyzed as peripheral blood mononuclear cells for TCR repertoire profiling. The TCR was taken from a man between 40 and 69 years old with stage I lung adenocarcinoma. The chain employs TRBV7-2 and TRBJ1-2, with 7 middle bases fitting TRBD1. Source: peripheral blood, taken before any cancer treatment. The CDR3 protein: CASSHRDRFYGYTF. The DNA is as follows: TGTGCCAGCAGCCACCGGGACAGATTCTATGGCTACACCTTC.